These 12 T cell receptor beta chains were sequenced from one sample in a study of OX40 agonist ivuxolimab in advanced cancers. Only in-frame clones appear in the TCRdb table, and some are missing; sequencing was by immunoSEQ multiplex PCR. The sample records roughly 80,000 clones, roughly 93% being singletons. The sequences come from CD4+ or CD8+ T cells sorted from blood, collected in a trial of the OX40 agonist ivuxolimab. The receptor source for this set is an adult with an advanced solid tumor such as melanoma, head and neck, liver or kidney cancer.

V usage is TRBV7-2 and J usage is TRBJ1-1, with 8 bases aligning to TRBD1. The ends lost 5 bases at V and 10 bases at J; junction bases unmatched: 15. The germline V gene has CDR1 SGHTA and CDR2 FQGNSA. The CDR3 has 15 residues. The CDR3 nucleotides are TGTGCCAGCAGCCATCCGAGGACAGGGTATATGCGAGCTTTCTTT. It specifies CASSHPRTGYMRAFF.

The V call is TRBV4-3, the J call TRBJ1-5; a weak D match, TRBD1 (6 bases). The CDR3 has 17 residues. Trimming shortened V by 0 bases and J by 1 base, and 13 bases separated the two germline ends. Per the germline V gene, CDR1 is LGHNA and CDR2 is YSLEER. In DNA, the CDR3 is TGCGCCAGCAGCCAAGATCCCCCGACAGGCAGCAATCAGCCCCAGCATTTT. It translates to CASSQDPPTGSNQPQHF.

The chain couples TRBV6-1 to TRBJ1-5; D gene unclear. The CDR3 length is 13 residues. Trimming shortened V by 2 bases and J by 2 bases, and 4 bases separated the two germline ends. Germline V gives CDR1 MNHNS, CDR2 SASEGT. The CDR3 nucleotides are TGTGCCAGCAGTGAACGCGGCAATCAGCCCCAGCATTTT. Translated, it gives CASSERGNQPQHF.

This chain joins TRBV10-3 and TRBJ1-1; TRBD1 matches at 9 bases. The CDR3 length is 14 residues. Germline V lookup: CDR1 ENHRY, CDR2 SYGVKD. V lost 5 bases, J lost 1 base, and 2 bases stayed unmatched. The CDR3 nucleotides read TGTGCCATCAGTTGGACAGGGGAGAACACTGAAGCTTTCTTT. Protein: CAISWTGENTEAFF.

This chain joins TRBV5-4 and TRBJ1-1; possibly TRBD1 for D (5 bases). Germline V gives CDR1 SGHNT, CDR2 YYREEE (reference sequence). The CDR3 has 13 residues. V dropped 3 bases and J dropped 4 bases, with 10 bases sitting between them. The CDR3 DNA sequence: TGTGCCAGCAGCTCCCAGGGTTTCACTGAAGCTTTCTTT. This translates into CASSSQGFTEAFF.

V usage is TRBV6-6 and J usage is TRBJ2-7; TRBD2 matches 9 bases. CDR3 size: 15 residues. In germline, CDR1 is MNHNY, CDR2 SVGAGI (reference sequence). V gave up 0 bases and J gave up 3 bases; unmatched junction bases: 3. DNA of the CDR3: TGTGCCAGCAGTTACTCTAGGACTAGCGACTACGAGCAGTACTTC. Its translation: CASSYSRTSDYEQYF.

CDR3 nucleotides: TGTGCCAGCAGCCAAGATCCGGCAGGGGCGTTCCAGTACTTC. Encoded protein: CASSQDPAGAFQYF. The V and J genes are TRBV14 and TRBJ2-7; D may be TRBD1 (6 bases). This CDR3 comprises 14 residues. Germline CDR1 is SGHDN and CDR2 is FVKESK. V was shortened by 0 bases and J by 10 bases, with 16 bases between the two germline ends.

The gene calls are TRBV19 and TRBJ1-6, with 7 bases identical to TRBD1. The CDR3 is 15 residues long. Germline V gene sequence: CDR1 LNHDA, CDR2 SQIVND (reference sequence). Germline trimming cut 3 bases from V and 6 bases from J; bases unmatched to any gene: 5. The CDR3 is CASSMVRDSNSPLHF. The CDR3 DNA sequence: TGTGCCAGTAGTATGGTCCGGGACAGTAATTCACCCCTCCACTTT.

V is TRBV7-9 and J is TRBJ1-5, with D unclear. V lost 5 bases, J lost 5 bases, and 10 bases lay in between. Germline assignment: CDR1 SEHNR and CDR2 FQNEAQ (reference sequence). This CDR3 region has 13 residues. The CDR3 DNA is TGTGCCAGCAGCCTGATGGAGGATCAGCCCCAGCATTTT. It specifies CASSLMEDQPQHF.

This rearrangement joins TRBV5-5 to TRBJ1-2, with 7 bases fitting TRBD1. This CDR3 is 13 amino acids long. V gave up 4 bases and J gave up 2 bases; unmatched junction bases: 2. Germline loops: CDR1 SGHKS, CDR2 YYEKEE (reference sequence). CDR3 residues: CASSTGQNYGYTF. The CDR3 nucleotides are TGTGCCAGCAGCACGGGACAGAACTATGGCTACACCTTC.

This CDR3 reads CASSPMGGNTEAFF. The CDR3 DNA reads TGTGCCAGCTCACCAATGGGAGGGAACACTGAAGCTTTCTTT. This chain links TRBV18 with TRBJ1-1, with D uncertain. V dropped 2 bases and J dropped 1 base, with 8 bases sitting between them. Per germline, CDR1 KGHSH and CDR2 LQKENI. This CDR3 contains 14 residues.

The genes are TRBV5-6 and TRBJ2-5; 9 bases agree with TRBD1. Germline V gene sequence: CDR1 SGHDT, CDR2 YYEEEE. The CDR3 runs 14 residues. The V segment lost 4 bases and the J segment 2 bases; nucleotides outside the gene matches: 3. As DNA, the CDR3 is TGTGCCAGCAGCCCGGGACAGGGACAAGAGACCCAGTACTTC. It is translated as CASSPGQGQETQYF. The full variable domain, rest sourced from reference TRBV5-6 and TRBJ2-5, is DAGVTQSPTHLIKTRGQQVTLRCSPKSGHDTVSWYQQALGQGPQFIFQYYEEEERQRGNFPDRFSGHQFPNYSSELNVNALLLGDSALYLCASSPGQGQETQYFGPGTRLLVL.